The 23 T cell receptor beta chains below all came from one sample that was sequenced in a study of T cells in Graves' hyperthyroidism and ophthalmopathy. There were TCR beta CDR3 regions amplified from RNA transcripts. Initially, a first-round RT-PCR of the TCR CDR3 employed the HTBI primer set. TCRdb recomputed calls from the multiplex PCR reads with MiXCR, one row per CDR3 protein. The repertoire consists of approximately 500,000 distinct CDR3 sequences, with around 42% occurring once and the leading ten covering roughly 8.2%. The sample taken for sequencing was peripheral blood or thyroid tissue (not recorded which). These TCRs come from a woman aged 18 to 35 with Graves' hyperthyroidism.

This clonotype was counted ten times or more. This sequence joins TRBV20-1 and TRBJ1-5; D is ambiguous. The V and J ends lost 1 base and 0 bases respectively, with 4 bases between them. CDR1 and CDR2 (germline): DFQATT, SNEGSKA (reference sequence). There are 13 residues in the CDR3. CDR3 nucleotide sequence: TGCAGTGCTAGAGCCGTTAGCAATCAGCCCCAGCATTTT. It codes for CSARAVSNQPQHF.

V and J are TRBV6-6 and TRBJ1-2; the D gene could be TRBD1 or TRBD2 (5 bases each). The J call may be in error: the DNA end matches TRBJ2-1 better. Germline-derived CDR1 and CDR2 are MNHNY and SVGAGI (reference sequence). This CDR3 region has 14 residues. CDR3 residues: CASSYGTTSGEQFF. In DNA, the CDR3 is TGTGCCAGCAGTTACGGGACCACCAGTGGGGAGCAGTTCTTC.

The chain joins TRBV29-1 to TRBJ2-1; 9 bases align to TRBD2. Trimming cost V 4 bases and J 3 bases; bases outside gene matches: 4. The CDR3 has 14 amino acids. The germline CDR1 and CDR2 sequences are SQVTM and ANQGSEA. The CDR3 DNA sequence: TGCAGCGTTGTAGCGGGAGATAACTACAATGAGCAGTTCTTC. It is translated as CSVVAGDNYNEQFF.

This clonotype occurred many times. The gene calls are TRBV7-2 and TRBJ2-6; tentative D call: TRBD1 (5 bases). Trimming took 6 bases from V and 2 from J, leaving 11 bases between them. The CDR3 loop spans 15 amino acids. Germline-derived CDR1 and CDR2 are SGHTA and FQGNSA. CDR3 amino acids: CASRDSIAGANVLTF. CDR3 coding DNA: TGTGCCAGCAGAGACAGTATAGCTGGGGCCAACGTCCTGACTTTC.

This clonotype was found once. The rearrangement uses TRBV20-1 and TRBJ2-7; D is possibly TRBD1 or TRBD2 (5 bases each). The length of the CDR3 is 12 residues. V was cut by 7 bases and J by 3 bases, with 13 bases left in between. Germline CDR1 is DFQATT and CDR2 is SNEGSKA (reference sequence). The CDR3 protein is CSVRDPLYEQYF. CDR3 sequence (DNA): TGCAGTGTAAGGGACCCTCTCTACGAGCAGTACTTC.

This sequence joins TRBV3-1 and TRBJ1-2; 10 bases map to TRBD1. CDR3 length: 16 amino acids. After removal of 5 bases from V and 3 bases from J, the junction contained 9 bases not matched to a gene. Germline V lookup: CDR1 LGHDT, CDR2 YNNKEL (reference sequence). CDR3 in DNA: TGTGCCAGCAGCGAGAAGACAGGGGGCGGTTACTATGGCTACACCTTC. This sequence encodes CASSEKTGGGYYGYTF.

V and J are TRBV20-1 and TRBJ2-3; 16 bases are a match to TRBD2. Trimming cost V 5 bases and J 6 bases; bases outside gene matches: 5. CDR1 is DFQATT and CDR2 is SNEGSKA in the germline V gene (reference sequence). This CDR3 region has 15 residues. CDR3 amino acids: CSAGTSGRAADTQYF. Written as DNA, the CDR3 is TGCAGTGCTGGGACTAGCGGGAGGGCGGCTGATACGCAGTATTTT.

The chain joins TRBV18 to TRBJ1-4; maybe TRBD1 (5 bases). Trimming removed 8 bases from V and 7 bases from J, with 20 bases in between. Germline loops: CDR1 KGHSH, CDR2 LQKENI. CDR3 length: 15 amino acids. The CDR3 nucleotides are TGTGCCAGCACGCGCGCGGGGGATTTGCGTGAAAAACTGTTTTTT. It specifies CASTRAGDLREKLFF. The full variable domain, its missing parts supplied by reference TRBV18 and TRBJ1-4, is NAGVMQNPRHLVRRRGQEARLRCSPMKGHSHVYWYRQLPEEGLKFMVYLQKENIIDESGMPKERFSAEFPKEGPSILRIQQVVRGDSAAYFCASTRAGDLREKLFFGSGTQLSVL.

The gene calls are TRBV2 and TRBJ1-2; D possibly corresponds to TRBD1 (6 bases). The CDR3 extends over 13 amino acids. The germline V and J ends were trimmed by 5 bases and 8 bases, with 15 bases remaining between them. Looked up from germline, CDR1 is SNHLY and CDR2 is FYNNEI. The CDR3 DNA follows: TGTGCCAGCAGTCCCAATCAGGGGAGGGGCTACACCTTC. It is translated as CASSPNQGRGYTF.

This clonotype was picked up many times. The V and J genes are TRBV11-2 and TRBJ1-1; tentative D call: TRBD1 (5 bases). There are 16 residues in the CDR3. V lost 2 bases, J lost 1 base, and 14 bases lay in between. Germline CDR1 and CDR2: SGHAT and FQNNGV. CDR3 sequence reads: CASSLNRDGPNTEAFF. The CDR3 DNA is TGTGCCAGCAGCTTAAACCGGGACGGACCGAACACTGAAGCTTTCTTT.

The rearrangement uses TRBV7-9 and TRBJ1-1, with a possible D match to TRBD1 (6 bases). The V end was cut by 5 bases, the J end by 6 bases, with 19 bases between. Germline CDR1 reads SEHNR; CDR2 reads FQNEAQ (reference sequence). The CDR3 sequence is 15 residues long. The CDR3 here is CASSVDPGVLPEAFF. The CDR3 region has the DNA TGTGCCAGCAGCGTTGACCCAGGGGTCTTGCCTGAAGCTTTCTTT.

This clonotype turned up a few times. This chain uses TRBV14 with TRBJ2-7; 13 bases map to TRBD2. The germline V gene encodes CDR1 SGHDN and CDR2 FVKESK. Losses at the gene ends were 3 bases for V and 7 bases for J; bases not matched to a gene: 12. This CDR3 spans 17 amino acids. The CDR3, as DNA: TGTGCCAGCAGCCACAGACTAGCGGGAGGTCCGGGAAATGAGCAGTACTTC. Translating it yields CASSHRLAGGPGNEQYF. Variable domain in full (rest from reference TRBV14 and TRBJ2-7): EAGVTQFPSHSVIEKGQTVTLRCDPISGHDNLYWYRRVMGKEIKFLLHFVKESKQDESGMPNNRFLAERTGGTYSTLKVQPAELEDSGVYFCASSHRLAGGPGNEQYFGPGTRLTVT.

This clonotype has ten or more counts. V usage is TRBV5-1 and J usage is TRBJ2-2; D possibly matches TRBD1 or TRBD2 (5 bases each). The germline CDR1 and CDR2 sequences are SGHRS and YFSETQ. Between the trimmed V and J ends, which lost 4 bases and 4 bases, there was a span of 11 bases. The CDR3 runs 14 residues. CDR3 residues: CASSRGDPTGELFF. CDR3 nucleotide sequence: TGCGCCAGCAGCCGAGGGGACCCCACCGGGGAGCTGTTTTTT.

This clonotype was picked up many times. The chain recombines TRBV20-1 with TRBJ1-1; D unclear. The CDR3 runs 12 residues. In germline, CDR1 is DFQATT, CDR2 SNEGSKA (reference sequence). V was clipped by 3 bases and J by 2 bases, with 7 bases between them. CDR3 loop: CSASLANTEAFF. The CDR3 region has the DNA TGCAGTGCTAGTCTGGCTAACACTGAAGCTTTCTTT.

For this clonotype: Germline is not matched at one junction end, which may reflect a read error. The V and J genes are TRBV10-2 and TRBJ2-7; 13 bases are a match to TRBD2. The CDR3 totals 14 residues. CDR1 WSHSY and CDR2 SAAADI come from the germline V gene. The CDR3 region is CASRGTSGIYEQCF. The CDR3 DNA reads TGCGCCAGCAGGGGGACTAGCGGGATCTACGAGCAGTGCTTC.

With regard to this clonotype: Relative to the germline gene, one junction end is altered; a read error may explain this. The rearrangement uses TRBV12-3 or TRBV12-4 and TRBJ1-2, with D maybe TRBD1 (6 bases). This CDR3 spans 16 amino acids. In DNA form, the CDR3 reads TGCGCCGGCACTCGCTACGGGACACGGACTCAGGATGGCTACACCTTC. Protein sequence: CAGTRYGTRTQDGYTF.

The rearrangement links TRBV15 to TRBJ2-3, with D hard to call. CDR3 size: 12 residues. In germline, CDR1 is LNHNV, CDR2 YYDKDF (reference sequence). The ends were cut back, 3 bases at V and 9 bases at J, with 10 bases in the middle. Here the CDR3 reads CATSSGKGTQYF. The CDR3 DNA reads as TGTGCCACCAGCAGCGGCAAAGGGACGCAGTATTTT. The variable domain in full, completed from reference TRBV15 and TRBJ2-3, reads DAMVIQNPRYQVTQFGKPVTLSCSQTLNHNVMYWYQQKSSQAPKLLFHYYDKDFNNEADTPDNFQSRRPNTSFCFLDIRSPGLGDTAMYLCATSSGKGTQYFGPGTRLTVL.

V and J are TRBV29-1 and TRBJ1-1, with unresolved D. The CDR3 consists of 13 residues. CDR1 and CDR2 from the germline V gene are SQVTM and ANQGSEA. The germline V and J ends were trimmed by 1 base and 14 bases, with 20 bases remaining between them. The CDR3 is CSVEGGSDNEQFF. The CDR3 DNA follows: TGCAGCGTTGAAGGAGGGTCCGACAATGAGCAGTTCTTT.

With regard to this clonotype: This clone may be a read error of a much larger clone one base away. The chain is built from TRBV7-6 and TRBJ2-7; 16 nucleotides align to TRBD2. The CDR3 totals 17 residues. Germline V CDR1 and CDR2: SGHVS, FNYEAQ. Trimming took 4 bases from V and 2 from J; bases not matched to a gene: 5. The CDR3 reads CASSSGTSGRAPYEQYF. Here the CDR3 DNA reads TGTGCCAGCAGCTCCGGGACTAGCGGGAGGGCCCCCTACGAGCAGTACTTC.

The DNA of the CDR3 is TGCAGCGTTAGTCAGGTTCGGTTCACTGAAGCTTTCTTT. Amino acid sequence: CSVSQVRFTEAFF. V is TRBV29-1 and J is TRBJ1-1; unclear D gene. V lost 5 bases to trimming and J lost 4 bases, with 14 bases between them. Germline-derived CDR1 and CDR2 are SQVTM and ANQGSEA. The CDR3 loop spans 13 amino acids. Complete variable domain (other parts from reference TRBV29-1 and TRBJ1-1): SAVISQKPSRDICQRGTSLTIQCQVDSQVTMMFWYRQQPGQSLTLIATANQGSEATYESGFVIDKFPISRPNLTFSTLTVSNMSPEDSSIYLCSVSQVRFTEAFFGQGTRLTVV.

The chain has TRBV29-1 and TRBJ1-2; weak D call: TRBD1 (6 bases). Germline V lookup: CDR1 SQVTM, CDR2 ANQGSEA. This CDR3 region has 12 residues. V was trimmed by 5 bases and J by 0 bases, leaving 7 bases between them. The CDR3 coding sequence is TGCAGCGTTAGACAGGCTAACTATGGCTACACCTTC. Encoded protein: CSVRQANYGYTF. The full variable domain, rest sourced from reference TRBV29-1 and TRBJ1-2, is SAVISQKPSRDICQRGTSLTIQCQVDSQVTMMFWYRQQPGQSLTLIATANQGSEATYESGFVIDKFPISRPNLTFSTLTVSNMSPEDSSIYLCSVRQANYGYTFGSGTRLTVV.

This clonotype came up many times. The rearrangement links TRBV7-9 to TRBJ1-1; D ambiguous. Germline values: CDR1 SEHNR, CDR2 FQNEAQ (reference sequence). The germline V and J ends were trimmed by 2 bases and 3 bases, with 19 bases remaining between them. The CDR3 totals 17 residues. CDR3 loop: CASSLPPSKGVHTEAFF. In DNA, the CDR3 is TGTGCCAGCAGCTTACCGCCAAGTAAGGGCGTCCACACTGAAGCTTTCTTT.

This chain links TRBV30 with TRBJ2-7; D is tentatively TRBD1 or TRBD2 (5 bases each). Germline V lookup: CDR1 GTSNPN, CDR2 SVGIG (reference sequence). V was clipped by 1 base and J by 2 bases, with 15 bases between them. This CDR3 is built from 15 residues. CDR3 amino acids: CAWSDQTVGAYEQYF. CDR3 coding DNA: TGTGCCTGGAGTGACCAGACAGTGGGAGCCTACGAGCAGTACTTC. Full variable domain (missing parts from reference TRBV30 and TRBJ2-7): SQTIHQWPATLVQPVGSPLSLECTVEGTSNPNLYWYRQAAGRGLQLLFYSVGIGQISSEVPQNLSASRPQDRQFILSSKKLLLSDSGFYLCAWSDQTVGAYEQYFGPGTRLTVT.